Listed below are T cell receptor beta chains from one sample, sequenced in a study of shared clonotypes between healthy human individuals. Clones were read by immunoSEQ multiplex PCR, and TCRdb kept only the in-frame ones, dropping some. Of some 2.3 million clones in the sample, more than 85% were seen once. Sequenced: naive CD4+ T cells from PBMCs. Receptors originate from a man between 18 and 29 years old in good health. Some clones in this sample may be carry-over from other donors' samples. Each CDR3 is given with its conserved first and last residue. The D gene is left open where the match is weak. Rows give clone size only sometimes, using once, few, many, or a class for an expanded clone.

J,size,V,D,DNA,CDR3
TRBJ2-1,-,TRBV28,TRBD1,TGTGCCAGCAGTTGGTCTTGGGACAGGGCCAATGATGAGCAGTTCTTC,CASSWSWDRANDEQFF
TRBJ2-1,once,TRBV7-8,-,TGTGCCAGCAGCTCCTCGTCCTCCTACAATGAGCAGTTCTTC,CASSSSSSYNEQFF
TRBJ1-3,-,TRBV7-8,-,TGTGCCAGCAGCTTAGCTAGTCCGGAGCCTGGAAACACCATATATTTT,CASSLASPEPGNTIYF
TRBJ2-5,-,TRBV11-3,TRBD1,TGTGCCAGCAGCCCCCCGGGACAGTGGGAGACCCAGTACTTC,CASSPPGQWETQYF
TRBJ1-1,few,TRBV5-1,-,TGCGCCAGCAGCTTGGTCCCCGGGGGCCTTGAAGCTTTCTTT,CASSLVPGGLEAFF
TRBJ1-5,-,TRBV5-1,-,TGCGCCAGCAGCCGAGGGGGTGTGGATCAGCCCCAGCATTTT,CASSRGGVDQPQHF
TRBJ1-1,-,TRBV7-9,TRBD1,TGTGCCAGCAGCGCGAGACAGGGTGAGGCTGAAGCTTTCTTT,CASSARQGEAEAFF
TRBJ1-4,once,TRBV28,-,TGTGCCAGCAGTTTATACCTCGGGACCCACAGGGTGGAGGAAAAACTGTTTTTT,CASSLYLGTHRVEEKLFF
TRBJ2-5,-,TRBV18,-,TGTGCCAGCTCACCACCGGGACGAGAGACCCAGTACTTC,CASSPPGRETQYF
TRBJ2-1,-,TRBV28,-,TGTGCCAGCAGTTCCCGGGACTCCCGCTCCTACAATGAGCAGTTCTTC,CASSSRDSRSYNEQFF